This T cell receptor beta chain was sequenced in a study of patients and donors after allogeneic stem cell transplantation. Losses at the gene ends were 4 bases for V and 0 bases for J; bases not matched to a gene: 2. The germline CDR1 and CDR2 sequences are DFQATT and SNEGSKA (reference sequence). This CDR3 spans 13 amino acids. TCRdb reprocessed the RT-PCR reads with MiXCR, giving one entry per CDR3 protein. Among hundreds of thousands of distinct CDR3 sequences, around 15% were seen once, and the ten largest hold about 7%. In its sample, this clonotype was seen a few times. This TCR derives from a human donor who was either an allogeneic HSCT recipient or a stem cell or donor lymphocyte infusion donor (not recorded which). It is not recorded whose cells these are; they may come from a transplant donor. The rearrangement joins TRBV20-1 to TRBJ1-1; 7 nucleotides agree with TRBD1. Sequenced sample: blood, either unsorted or a sorted T cell fraction (not recorded which). The CDR3: CSATDRLNTEAFF. In DNA form, the CDR3 reads TGCAGTGCTACGGACAGGCTGAACACTGAAGCTTTCTTT.